The 28 T cell receptor beta chains below come from one sample, sequenced in a study of T cell responses to AZD1222 COVID-19 vaccine. The repertoire was sequenced with immunoSEQ multiplex PCR; TCRdb's copy has only in-frame clones and lacks some. The sample records 100,000 or so clones, about 93% being singletons. Sample: peripheral blood, taken on day 0 of AZD1222 vaccination. The receptors were gathered from an adult in good health.

This clone was seen just once. The rearrangement uses TRBV7-3 and TRBJ2-3; D may correspond to TRBD1 or TRBD2 (5 bases each). The CDR3 loop spans 14 amino acids. Trimming took off 2 bases at V and 2 bases at J, with 8 bases between the two ends. Germline V CDR1 and CDR2: SGHTA, FQGTGA. CDR3 nucleotides: TGTGCCAGCAGCTTAGGGGACGACACAGATACGCAGTATTTT. Its protein is CASSLGDDTDTQYF.

The chain links TRBV28 to TRBJ1-5; possibly TRBD1 for D (6 bases). The V gene lost 6 bases and the J gene lost 0 bases, with 24 bases spanning the gap. The length of the CDR3 is 19 residues. Germline lookup yields CDR1 MDHEN and CDR2 SYDVKM. CDR3 in amino acids: CASSPPGQSVPYSNQPQHF. The CDR3 nucleotides read TGTGCCAGCAGCCCCCCTGGACAGTCAGTACCTTATAGCAATCAGCCCCAGCATTTT.

The chain uses TRBV7-2 and TRBJ2-5; TRBD2 aligns across 9 bases. V was pared by 1 base and J by 4 bases, with 4 bases of the junction left unmatched. Germline V gene lookup returns CDR1 SGHTA and CDR2 FQGNSA. The CDR3 is made up of 15 amino acids. CDR3 loop: CASSLVAGEGETQYF. DNA of the CDR3: TGTGCCAGCAGCTTAGTAGCGGGAGAAGGAGAGACCCAGTACTTC.

DNA of the CDR3: TGTGCCAGTAGTATAGAGTCCGCCGGGACGGATGAGCAGTTCTTC. It is translated as CASSIESAGTDEQFF. The gene calls are TRBV19 and TRBJ2-1; the D gene could be TRBD1 or TRBD2 (5 bases each). This CDR3 comprises 15 residues. Germline V gene lookup returns CDR1 LNHDA and CDR2 SQIVND (reference sequence). The V gene lost 0 bases and the J gene lost 8 bases, with 14 bases spanning the gap.

The CDR3 DNA sequence: TGTGCCAGTAGTCCACAGGGGTCTAATGAAAAACTGTTTTTT. It yields the protein CASSPQGSNEKLFF. The chain links TRBV19 to TRBJ1-4; 7 nucleotides match TRBD1. V shed 5 bases and J 3 bases; nucleotides not matched to a gene: 3. The CDR3 consists of 14 residues. Per the germline V gene, CDR1 is LNHDA and CDR2 is SQIVND (reference sequence).

This chain joins TRBV7-2 and TRBJ2-7; TRBD2 aligns across 13 bases. The V and J ends lost 5 bases and 7 bases, in that order; junction bases with no gene match: 5. Per the germline V gene, CDR1 is SGHTA and CDR2 is FQGNSA. There are 14 residues in the CDR3. The DNA of the CDR3 is TGTGCCAGCAGCCAGGGACTAGCGGGAACAGAGCAGTACTTC. Translated: CASSQGLAGTEQYF. Based on the CDR3 plus reference TRBV7-2 and TRBJ2-7, the full variable domain is GAGVSQSPSNKVTEKGKDVELRCDPISGHTALYWYRQSLGQGLEFLIYFQGNSAPDKSGLPSDRFSAERTGGSVSTLTIQRTQQEDSAVYLCASSQGLAGTEQYFGPGTRLTVT.

This clone was recorded only once. The J gene is TRBJ2-5, the V gene TRBV7-3; tentatively, D is TRBD2 (6 bases). The CDR3 is made up of 15 amino acids. Germline V CDR1 and CDR2: SGHTA, FQGTGA. Trimming removed 0 bases at V and 2 bases at J, with 10 bases between. Written as DNA, the CDR3 is TGTGCCAGCAGCTTAACTAGCGGAAGACAAGAGACCCAGTACTTC. Translating gives CASSLTSGRQETQYF.

V is TRBV27 and J is TRBJ1-5; TRBD1 matches 7 bases. The germline CDR1 and CDR2 sequences are MNHEY and SMNVEV (reference sequence). Trimming removed 1 base from V and 4 bases from J; junction bases left unmatched: 4. This CDR3 has 15 amino acids. CDR3 sequence: CASSLFGTANQPQHF. Written as DNA, the CDR3 is TGTGCCAGCAGTTTATTCGGGACAGCAAATCAGCCCCAGCATTTT.

CDR3 coding DNA: TGTGCCAGCAGTGAACCGGGGGCGGGTTCCTACGAGCAGTACTTC. This sequence encodes CASSEPGAGSYEQYF. V is TRBV6-1 and J is TRBJ2-7, with D tentatively TRBD1 or TRBD2 (6 bases each). CDR1 and CDR2 from the germline V gene are MNHNS and SASEGT. The CDR3 sequence is 15 residues long. Between the trimmed V and J ends, which lost 2 bases and 1 base, there was a span of 12 bases.

V gene TRBV4-1 combines with J gene TRBJ1-5; D remains unclear. Trimming cost V 2 bases and J 7 bases, with 15 bases left between them. Germline CDR1 reads MGHRA; CDR2 reads YSYEKL. CDR3 length: 15 amino acids. The CDR3 here is CASSQSPIGWQPQHF. CDR3 coding DNA: TGCGCCAGCAGCCAATCACCTATCGGTTGGCAGCCCCAGCATTTT.

The chain couples TRBV27 to TRBJ2-3; D unresolved. The CDR3 sequence is 13 residues long. Germline CDR1 MNHEY, CDR2 SMNVEV (reference sequence). V was trimmed by 5 bases and J by 2 bases, leaving 8 bases between them. CDR3 protein: CASSGRITDTQYF. The CDR3 nucleotides are TGTGCCAGCAGTGGTAGGATCACAGATACGCAGTATTTT.

V is TRBV27 and J is TRBJ2-5; TRBD2 might be the D (6 bases). CDR1 is MNHEY and CDR2 is SMNVEV in the germline V gene (reference sequence). V was shortened by 2 bases and J by 0 bases, with 7 bases between the two germline ends. The CDR3 contains 14 residues. The CDR3 region has the DNA TGTGCCAGCAGTTTACTAGCGAACCAAGAGACCCAGTACTTC. It yields the protein CASSLLANQETQYF.

The rearrangement joins TRBV27 to TRBJ2-7; no clear D. CDR1 is MNHEY, CDR2 SMNVEV, per germline (reference sequence). The CDR3 spans 13 residues. Trimming stripped 8 bases from V and 2 bases from J, with 13 bases between. The CDR3 DNA follows: TGTGCCAGCCAGAGAAAAGGAACCTACGAGCAGTACTTC. It encodes CASQRKGTYEQYF.

As for this clone: At one end, the junction sequence differs from germline, possibly due to a read error. V is TRBV7-3 and J is TRBJ2-1, with D maybe TRBD2 (5 bases). The CDR3 consists of 13 residues. CDR1 is SGHTA, CDR2 FQGTGA, per germline. As DNA, the CDR3 is TGTGCCAGCAGCAAAGGACGGACGGATCTCGGGGTCTTC. This translates into CASSKGRTDLGVF.

The rearrangement uses TRBV30 and TRBJ2-7; possibly TRBD2 for D (5 bases). V was cut by 0 bases and J by 2 bases, with 11 bases left in between. The CDR3 covers 14 residues. Germline CDR1 is GTSNPN and CDR2 is SVGIG (reference sequence). CDR3: CAWSVRGSPYEQYF. The CDR3 bases are TGTGCCTGGAGTGTACGGGGATCTCCCTACGAGCAGTACTTC. Supplemented by reference TRBV30 and TRBJ2-7, the full variable domain reads SQTIHQWPATLVQPVGSPLSLECTVEGTSNPNLYWYRQAAGRGLQLLFYSVGIGQISSEVPQNLSASRPQDRQFILSSKKLLLSDSGFYLCAWSVRGSPYEQYFGPGTRLTVT.

The CDR3 coding sequence is TGCGCCAGCAGTCAATGTCAGGGGGCTGAGAACACTGAAGCTTTCTTT. Translating gives CASSQCQGAENTEAFF. This chain connects TRBV23-1 to TRBJ1-1; 8 nucleotides match TRBD1. TRBV23-1 is noted as an ORF with a role that remains uncertain. The CDR3 covers 16 residues. The V gene end was trimmed by 1 base and the J gene end by 1 base; junction bases not matched to a gene: 5.

The chain employs TRBV29-1 and TRBJ2-3; a weak D match, TRBD2 (6 bases). The CDR3 has 16 amino acids. The ends were cut back, 6 bases at V and 3 bases at J, with 22 bases in the middle. The germline CDR1 and CDR2 sequences are SQVTM and ANQGSEA. The CDR3 bases are TGCAGCGTGCTCGGGACTCCTTTCAGGTCGACAGATACGCAGTATTTT. This sequence encodes CSVLGTPFRSTDTQYF.

V is TRBV18 and J is TRBJ2-7, with D tentatively TRBD1 (6 bases). Germline V gene lookup returns CDR1 KGHSH and CDR2 LQKENI. V gave up 4 bases and J gave up 0 bases, with 13 bases separating them. This CDR3 has 15 residues. The CDR3 region is CASSQHTGSSYEQYF. The CDR3 coding sequence is TGTGCCAGCTCACAACATACAGGGAGCTCCTACGAGCAGTACTTC.

The rearrangement links TRBV5-6 to TRBJ2-1; D is perhaps TRBD1 (5 bases). Germline lookup yields CDR1 SGHDT and CDR2 YYEEEE. This CDR3 has 12 residues. Trimming removed 2 bases at V and 7 bases at J, with 7 bases between. The CDR3 spells CASSLGENEQFF. CDR3 DNA: TGTGCCAGCAGCTTAGGGGAAAATGAGCAGTTCTTC.

J is TRBJ2-3 and V is TRBV19; D could derive from TRBD1 or TRBD2 (5 bases each). The V gene lost 7 bases and the J gene lost 1 base, with 9 bases spanning the gap. Germline lookup yields CDR1 LNHDA and CDR2 SQIVND (reference sequence). The CDR3 loop spans 13 amino acids. As DNA, the CDR3 is TGTGCCAGTACGGGGCGCCGCACAGATACGCAGTATTTT. It is translated as CASTGRRTDTQYF.

The chain joins TRBV7-8 to TRBJ2-1, with 7 bases that match TRBD2. The CDR3 spans 15 residues. Trimming took 5 bases from V and 3 from J; bases not matched to a gene: 7. Germline CDR1 is SGHVS and CDR2 is FQNEAQ. CDR3 DNA sequence: TGTGCCAGCAGCACTCGGGACTACCTCTACAATGAGCAGTTCTTC. This codes for CASSTRDYLYNEQFF. Filled out from reference TRBV7-8 and TRBJ2-1, the complete variable domain reads GAGVSQSPRYKVAKRGQDVALRCDPISGHVSLFWYQQALGQGPEFLTYFQNEAQLDKSGLPSDRFFAERPEGSVSTLKIQRTQQEDSAVYLCASSTRDYLYNEQFFGPGTRLTVL.

This chain connects TRBV28 to TRBJ1-6; a possible D gene is TRBD1 (6 bases). Germline assignment: CDR1 MDHEN and CDR2 SYDVKM. V lost 3 bases and J lost 9, with 9 bases in between. The CDR3 spans 13 residues. In DNA form, the CDR3 reads TGTGCCAGCAGTTTGGGGGGCGGTTCACCCCTCCACTTT. It yields the protein CASSLGGGSPLHF.

The V gene is TRBV30, the J gene TRBJ1-2; D possibly corresponds to TRBD1 (5 bases). V lost 4 bases and J 7 bases, leaving 13 bases between the germline ends. Germline assignment: CDR1 GTSNPN and CDR2 SVGIG (reference sequence). The CDR3 runs 12 residues. The CDR3 sequence is CAWKSDGGGYTF. Written as DNA, the CDR3 is TGTGCCTGGAAATCGGATGGGGGTGGCTACACCTTC. The complete variable domain, with remaining parts taken from reference TRBV30 and TRBJ1-2, reads SQTIHQWPATLVQPVGSPLSLECTVEGTSNPNLYWYRQAAGRGLQLLFYSVGIGQISSEVPQNLSASRPQDRQFILSSKKLLLSDSGFYLCAWKSDGGGYTFGSGTRLTVV.

This chain connects TRBV3-1 (or the pseudogene TRBV3-2) to TRBJ1-6; D remains unclear. The germline V gene has CDR1 LGHDT and CDR2 YNNKEL (reference sequence). The CDR3 extends over 16 amino acids. V was pared by 0 bases and J by 4 bases, with 10 bases between. The CDR3 region has the DNA TGTGCCAGCAGCCAAGAATCAATCCGTTATAATTCACCCCTCCACTTT. This sequence encodes CASSQESIRYNSPLHF.

In DNA form, the CDR3 reads TGCGCCAGCAGCTTTGAGCCGGTCGACCGATCGGGAAACACCATATATTTT. As protein: CASSFEPVDRSGNTIYF. The rearrangement uses TRBV5-1 and TRBJ1-3; no reliable D call. V was trimmed by 2 bases and J by 4 bases, leaving 19 bases between them. The CDR3 consists of 17 residues. Looked up from germline, CDR1 is SGHRS and CDR2 is YFSETQ.

The chain recombines TRBV7-8 with TRBJ2-7, with D possibly matching TRBD2 (6 bases). The V end was cut by 5 bases, the J end by 2 bases, with 13 bases between. The germline CDR1 and CDR2 sequences are SGHVS and FQNEAQ. This CDR3 has 14 residues. The CDR3, as DNA: TGTGCCAGCAGCACTCAGGGACTCGCCTACGAGCAGTACTTC. Encoded protein: CASSTQGLAYEQYF.

The rearrangement links TRBV19 to TRBJ1-4; no firm D call. Germline V gene lookup returns CDR1 LNHDA and CDR2 SQIVND (reference sequence). There are 17 residues in the CDR3. Between the trimmed V and J ends, which lost 4 bases and 0 bases, there was a span of 15 bases. CDR3 residues: CASSSRTVRATNEKLFF. The CDR3 coding sequence is TGTGCCAGTAGTAGCCGGACGGTGAGAGCAACTAATGAAAAACTGTTTTTT.

The rearrangement joins TRBV7-9 to TRBJ1-6; D is uncertain. The CDR3 covers 19 residues. CDR1 is SEHNR and CDR2 is FQNEAQ in the germline V gene (reference sequence). With 5 bases removed from V and 0 bases from J, the gap between germline ends came to 20 bases. The CDR3 DNA sequence: TGTGCCAGCAGCCCTAATTTAGGCAGCTCCAGCTCCTATAATTCACCCCTCCACTTT. As protein: CASSPNLGSSSSYNSPLHF.